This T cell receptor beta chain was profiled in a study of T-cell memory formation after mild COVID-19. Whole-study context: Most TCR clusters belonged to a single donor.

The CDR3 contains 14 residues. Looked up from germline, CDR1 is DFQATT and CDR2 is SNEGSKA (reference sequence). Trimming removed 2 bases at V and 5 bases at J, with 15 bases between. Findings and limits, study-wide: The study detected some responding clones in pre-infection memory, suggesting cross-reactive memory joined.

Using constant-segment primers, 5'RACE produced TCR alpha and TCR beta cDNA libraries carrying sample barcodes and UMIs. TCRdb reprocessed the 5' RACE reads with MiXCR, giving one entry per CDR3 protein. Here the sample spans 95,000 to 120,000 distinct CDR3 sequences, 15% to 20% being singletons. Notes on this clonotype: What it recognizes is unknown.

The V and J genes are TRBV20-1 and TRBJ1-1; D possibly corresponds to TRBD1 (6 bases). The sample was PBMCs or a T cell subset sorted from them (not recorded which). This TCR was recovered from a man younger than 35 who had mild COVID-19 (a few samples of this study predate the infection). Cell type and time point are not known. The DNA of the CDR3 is TGCAGTGCTAGACTTCCGACAGGTCTGACTGAAGCTTTCTTT. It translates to CSARLPTGLTEAFF.